This T cell receptor beta chain was sequenced for a study of metastatic and nonmetastatic thyroid tumors. Study details: Where malignant and benign thyroid patients were concerned, repertoires were compared across blood and tumor or nodule tissue. Notes on the study in general: As reported, TCR beta diversity in blood and tumor was significantly higher in malignant thyroid tumors than in benign nodules.

This clone has at least ten counts. Its target is not known. Patients underwent thyroid surgery, and none had received any treatment before it. TCRdb recomputed clones from the PCR reads via MiXCR. Of under 50,000 clones in the sample, more than 25% are singletons; the top ten hold about 11%. Germline V lookup: CDR1 DFQATT, CDR2 SNEGSKA (reference sequence). V lost 0 bases, J lost 1 base, and 8 bases stayed unmatched. There are 16 residues in the CDR3. The sequencing sample was made of blood. The gene calls are TRBV20-1 and TRBJ2-5; 7 nucleotides match TRBD1. This TCR derives from a male donor with papillary thyroid cancer or a benign thyroid nodule (not recorded which). Some clones in this sample may be carry-over from other donors' samples. The chain's CDR3 is CSARDRRTGIQETQYF. The CDR3 DNA sequence: TGCAGTGCTAGAGATCGCCGGACAGGAATCCAAGAGACCCAGTACTTC.